The source of this T cell receptor beta chain is a study of cytomegalovirus exposure and HLA in healthy donors. V lost 0 bases, J lost 6 bases, and 6 bases stayed unmatched. The germline V gene encodes CDR1 LGHNA and CDR2 YSLEER. The CDR3 runs 15 residues. PCR was performed using 60 Vbeta and 13 Jbeta primers. TCRdb's copy holds only in-frame clones and misses some; the assay was immunoSEQ multiplex PCR. The listing contains more than 140,000 clones. Sequencing input: PBMCs. The clonotype originates from a woman aged 18-30 years in good health and CMV-seronegative. The chain has TRBV4-3 and TRBJ1-2; 8 nucleotides match TRBD1. The CDR3 region has the DNA TGCGCCAGCAGCCAAGATCGCACAGGGGGGAATGGCTACACCTTC. Its protein is CASSQDRTGGNGYTF.